These T cell receptor beta chains were read from a single sample in a study of blood T cell repertoires in COVID-19. Method: immunoSEQ multiplex PCR; TCRdb's copy keeps in-frame clones and lacks some. Of 90,000 to 100,000 clones listed, 90% are singletons. The sequenced sample consisted of peripheral blood. These receptors were collected from a man over 45 with acute or convalescent COVID-19. Both conserved end residues are part of each CDR3. Fields, in order: clone size, J gene, D gene, V gene, CDR3 protein, CDR3 DNA. D genes are given only for firm matches. Size is omitted from some rows. Given values are once, few, many or a class for expanded clones.

>NA|TRBJ1-1|TRBD1|TRBV27
CASSWDRGTGNTEAFF
TGTGCCAGCAGTTGGGACAGGGGAACGGGGAACACTGAAGCTTTCTTT
>NA|TRBJ2-7|TRBD2|TRBV7-2
CASNLAGGNYEQYF
TGTGCCAGCAACTTAGCGGGAGGTAACTACGAGCAGTACTTC
>NA|TRBJ1-1|TRBD1|TRBV5-5
CASSYRDRGRGKTEAFF
TGTGCCAGCAGTTACCGGGACAGGGGAAGAGGAAAGACTGAAGCTTTCTTT
>NA|TRBJ2-5|NA|TRBV10-3
CAISAGGVETQYF
TGTGCCATCAGCGCCGGCGGCGTTGAGACCCAGTACTTC
>NA|TRBJ2-1|NA|TRBV21-1
CASSKGRVYNEQFF
TGTGCCAGCAGCAAAGGGAGGGTCTACAATGAGCAGTTCTTC
>NA|TRBJ2-7|NA|TRBV7-2
CASSGRTGPAEGEQYF
TGTGCCAGCAGCGGCCGAACAGGGCCCGCTGAGGGTGAGCAGTACTTC
>once|TRBJ2-1|TRBD2|TRBV7-2
CASSLAGTSGGYNEQFF
TGTGCCAGCAGCTTAGCCGGGACTAGCGGGGGTTACAATGAGCAGTTCTTC
>once|TRBJ2-7|TRBD2|TRBV3-1/TRBV3-2
CASSFSGGDEQYF
TGTGCCAGCAGTTTCTCGGGGGGGGACGAGCAGTACTTC
>once|TRBJ2-7|TRBD2|TRBV3-1/TRBV3-2
CASRLAGGDEQYF
TGTGCCAGCAGATTGGCGGGAGGCGACGAGCAGTACTTC
>NA|TRBJ2-2|TRBD2|TRBV7-9
CASSPVAGYTGELFF
TGTGCCAGCAGCCCAGTAGCGGGATACACCGGGGAGCTGTTTTTT
>NA|TRBJ2-1|NA|TRBV5-4
CASSLAVARAHEQFF
TGTGCCAGCAGCTTGGCCGTGGCCAGGGCCCATGAGCAGTTCTTC
>NA|TRBJ2-5|TRBD2|TRBV19
CASSIQGLAGGVTQYF
TGTGCCAGTAGTATCCAGGGACTAGCGGGAGGAGTGACCCAGTACTTC
>NA|TRBJ1-2|NA|TRBV30
CAWSVVTAADGGGYTF
TGTGCCTGGAGTGTAGTCACAGCCGCTGATGGTGGTGGCTACACCTTC
>NA|TRBJ2-7|NA|TRBV6-5
CASSYAAGSEQYF
TGTGCCAGCAGTTACGCGGCTGGTAGCGAGCAGTACTTC
>NA|TRBJ2-1|NA|TRBV29-1
CSVAPGDNEQFF
TGCAGCGTAGCCCCGGGGGACAATGAGCAGTTCTTC
>NA|TRBJ2-3|NA|TRBV12-3/TRBV12-4
CASSLRTDTQYF
TGTGCCAGCAGTTTACGGACAGATACGCAGTATTTT
>NA|TRBJ2-3|TRBD2|TRBV9
CASSVDPGRARADTQYF
TGTGCCAGCAGCGTAGATCCCGGGAGGGCCCGGGCAGATACGCAGTATTTT
>few|TRBJ1-2|NA|TRBV28
CASSLPNPRFYGYTF
TGTGCCAGCAGTTTACCTAACCCGAGGTTCTATGGCTACACCTTC
>NA|TRBJ2-1|TRBD2|TRBV13
CASGRGDEQFF
TGTGCCAGCGGGAGGGGAGATGAGCAGTTCTTC
>NA|TRBJ1-1|NA|TRBV12-2
CASRLVGTGANTEAFF
NA
>NA|TRBJ2-7|TRBD1|TRBV30
CAWSIGQGVYEQYF
TGTGCCTGGAGTATTGGACAGGGGGTCTACGAGCAGTACTTC
>NA|TRBJ1-3|NA|TRBV7-2
CASSQGGVSGNTIYF
TGTGCCAGCAGCCAAGGGGGAGTCTCTGGAAACACCATATATTTT
>NA|TRBJ1-2|NA|TRBV4-1
CASSQEGPWSEGYTF
TGCGCCAGCAGCCAAGAGGGGCCTTGGTCGGAGGGCTACACCTTC
>NA|TRBJ1-1|NA|TRBV19
CASSIVLGPQGNTEAFF
TGTGCCAGTAGTATAGTCCTTGGACCCCAGGGCAACACTGAAGCTTTCTTT
>NA|TRBJ2-1|TRBD2|TRBV6-6
CASRRTSGIPYNEQFF
TGTGCCAGCAGAAGGACTAGCGGGATACCCTACAATGAGCAGTTCTTC
>NA|TRBJ1-1|NA|TRBV6-6
CASSPGVGMNTEAFF
TGTGCCAGCAGCCCGGGGGTGGGGATGAACACTGAAGCTTTCTTT
>once|TRBJ1-1|NA|TRBV9
CASSSKFSDSEAFF
TGTGCCAGCAGCAGTAAATTCTCGGACAGTGAAGCTTTCTTT
>NA|TRBJ2-3|NA|TRBV27
CASSLSAYNTDTQYF
TGTGCCAGCAGTTTATCGGCTTATAACACAGATACGCAGTATTTT
>NA|TRBJ1-3|TRBD1|TRBV6-6
CASSLTGPFSGNTIYF
TGTGCCAGCAGTCTGACAGGGCCATTCTCTGGAAACACCATATATTTT
>NA|TRBJ2-1|TRBD2|TRBV7-9
CASSTPLANEQFF
TGTGCCAGCAGCACTCCACTAGCGAATGAGCAGTTCTTC
>NA|TRBJ1-3|TRBD1|TRBV10-3
CAIKRQGASSGNTIYF
TGTGCCATCAAAAGACAGGGCGCCAGCTCTGGAAACACCATATATTTT
>NA|TRBJ1-4|NA|TRBV19
CASSREINPLATNEKLFF
TGTGCCAGTAGTCGTGAGATCAACCCCCTCGCAACTAATGAAAAACTGTTTTTT